Below, 2 T cell receptor beta chains from the same sample are listed, as sequenced in a study of blood T cells in healthy people across ages. A second PCR of 7 to 11 cycles used a sample-barcoded 5' primer and a J-beta primer mix. TCRdb reanalysed the 5' RACE reads using MiXCR and keeps one entry per CDR3 protein. The data contain about 650,000 distinct CDR3 sequences, approximately 52% of them singletons. The material sequenced was blood. Receptor source: an elderly woman in good health.

This clonotype showed up many times. The V call is TRBV3-1, the J call TRBJ1-6; maybe TRBD1 (5 bases). Trimming stripped 1 base from V and 10 bases from J, with 17 bases between. Looked up from germline, CDR1 is LGHDT and CDR2 is YNNKEL (reference sequence). The CDR3 has 16 residues. CDR3 DNA sequence: TGTGCCAGCAGCCAAGGCAACCAGGGTATTGGGTCACCCCTCCACTTT. Translating it yields CASSQGNQGIGSPLHF. The full variable domain, rest sourced from reference TRBV3-1 and TRBJ1-6, is DTAVSQTPKYLVTQMGNDKSIKCEQNLGHDTMYWYKQDSKKFLKIMFSYNNKELIINETVPNRFSPKSPDKAHLNLHINSLELGDSAVYFCASSQGNQGIGSPLHFGNGTRLTVT.

The J gene is TRBJ2-7, the V gene TRBV5-1; tentatively, D is TRBD1 or TRBD2 (5 bases each). This CDR3 contains 15 residues. Trimming cost V 1 base and J 5 bases, with 16 bases left between them. CDR1 is SGHRS, CDR2 YFSETQ, per germline. CDR3 DNA: TGCGCCAGCAGCTTGAATTTTGGGGGTCCCGACGAGCAGTACTTC. It yields the protein CASSLNFGGPDEQYF.